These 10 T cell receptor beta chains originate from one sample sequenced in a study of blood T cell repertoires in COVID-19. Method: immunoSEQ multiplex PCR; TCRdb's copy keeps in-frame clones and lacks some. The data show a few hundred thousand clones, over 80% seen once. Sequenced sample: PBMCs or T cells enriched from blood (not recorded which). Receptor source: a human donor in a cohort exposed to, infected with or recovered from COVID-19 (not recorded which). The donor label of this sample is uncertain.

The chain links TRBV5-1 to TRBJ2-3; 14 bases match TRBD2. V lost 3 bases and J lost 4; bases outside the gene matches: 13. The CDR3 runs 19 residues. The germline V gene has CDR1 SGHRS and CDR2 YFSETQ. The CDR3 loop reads CASSYPTSGGAKVPDTQYF. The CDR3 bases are TGCGCCAGCAGCTACCCGACTAGCGGGGGGGCCAAGGTCCCAGATACGCAGTATTTT.

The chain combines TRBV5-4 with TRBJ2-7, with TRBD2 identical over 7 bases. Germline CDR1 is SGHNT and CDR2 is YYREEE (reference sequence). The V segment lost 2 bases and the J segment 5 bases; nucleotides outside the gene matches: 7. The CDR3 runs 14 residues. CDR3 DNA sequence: TGTGCCAGCAGCTTTTTCGGGGGGAAAAACGAGCAGTACTTC. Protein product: CASSFFGGKNEQYF.

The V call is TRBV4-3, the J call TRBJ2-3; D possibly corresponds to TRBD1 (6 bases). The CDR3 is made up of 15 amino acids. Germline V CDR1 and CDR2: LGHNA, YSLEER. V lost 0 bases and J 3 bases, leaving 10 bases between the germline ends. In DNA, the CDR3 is TGCGCCAGCAGCCAAGATAGGGGGAAAACAGATACGCAGTATTTT. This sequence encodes CASSQDRGKTDTQYF.

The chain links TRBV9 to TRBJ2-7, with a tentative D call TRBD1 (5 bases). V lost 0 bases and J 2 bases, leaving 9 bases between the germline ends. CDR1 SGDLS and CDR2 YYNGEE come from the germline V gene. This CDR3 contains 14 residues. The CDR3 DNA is TGTGCCAGCAGCGTAGCCCAGGGAACCTACGAGCAGTACTTC. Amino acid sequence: CASSVAQGTYEQYF.

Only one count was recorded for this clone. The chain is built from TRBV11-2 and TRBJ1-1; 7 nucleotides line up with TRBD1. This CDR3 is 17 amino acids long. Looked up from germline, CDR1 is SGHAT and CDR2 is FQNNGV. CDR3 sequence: CASSLRQGGFMNTEAFF. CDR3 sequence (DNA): TGTGCGTCAAGCTTACGACAGGGAGGTTTCATGAACACTGAAGCTTTCTTT.

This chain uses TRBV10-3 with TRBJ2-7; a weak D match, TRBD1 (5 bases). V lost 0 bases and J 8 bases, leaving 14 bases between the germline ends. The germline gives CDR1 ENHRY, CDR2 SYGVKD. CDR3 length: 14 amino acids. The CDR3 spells CAISESSGAGKQYF. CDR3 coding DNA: TGTGCCATCAGTGAGTCAAGTGGGGCCGGCAAGCAGTACTTC.

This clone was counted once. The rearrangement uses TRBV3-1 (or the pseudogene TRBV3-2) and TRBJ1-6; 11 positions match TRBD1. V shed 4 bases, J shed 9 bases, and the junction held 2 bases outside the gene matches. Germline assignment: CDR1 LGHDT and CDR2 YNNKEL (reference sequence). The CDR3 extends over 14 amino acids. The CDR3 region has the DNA TGTGCCAGCAGCCCGGGACAGGGGGTTTCACCCCTCCACTTT. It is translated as CASSPGQGVSPLHF.

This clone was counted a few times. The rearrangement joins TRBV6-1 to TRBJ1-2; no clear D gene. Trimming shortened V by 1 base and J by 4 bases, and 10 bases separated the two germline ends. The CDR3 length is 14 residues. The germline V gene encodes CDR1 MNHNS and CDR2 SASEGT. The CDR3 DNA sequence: TGTGCCAGCAGTGAAGAACGATGGAGCTATGGCTACACCTTC. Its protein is CASSEERWSYGYTF.

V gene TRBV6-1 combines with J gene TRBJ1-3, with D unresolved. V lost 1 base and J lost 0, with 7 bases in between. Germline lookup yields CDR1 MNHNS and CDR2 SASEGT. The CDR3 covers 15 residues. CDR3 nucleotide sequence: TGTGCCAGCAGTGAAGGACTGCCCTCTGGAAACACCATATATTTT. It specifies CASSEGLPSGNTIYF.

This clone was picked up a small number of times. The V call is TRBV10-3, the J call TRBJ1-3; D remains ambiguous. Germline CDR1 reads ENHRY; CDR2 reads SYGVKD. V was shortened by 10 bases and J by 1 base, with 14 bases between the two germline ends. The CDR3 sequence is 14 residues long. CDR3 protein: CATREGFSGNTIYF. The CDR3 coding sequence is TGTGCCACCCGGGAAGGATTTTCTGGAAACACCATATATTTT.